This TCR beta chain is from a study of blood T cell repertoires in COVID-19. Study information: Acute-phase and convalescent COVID-19 samples originated in the United States, Italy and Spain. PBMCs, B-cell-depleted T cells, or T cells provided the cDNA or gDNA that made up the material.

This clone appeared a single time. This CDR3 has 16 residues. Germline-derived CDR1 and CDR2 are LNHNV and YYDKDF (reference sequence). The junction had 6 bases not matched to a gene; V was cut back by 7 bases and J by 0 bases. Repertoires were generated with immunoSEQ multiplex PCR, while TCRdb's copy carries only in-frame clones and drops some. The sample lists around 78,000 clones, around 89% occurring once. V is TRBV15 and J is TRBJ2-6; 7 bases agree with TRBD1. Sequencing was done on a sample of PBMCs or T cells enriched from blood (not recorded which). This clonotype originated in a woman aged 50 to 60 with acute COVID-19. This chain's CDR3 is CATKAPGGSGANVLTF. The CDR3 nucleotides read TGTGCCACCAAGGCCCCAGGGGGCTCTGGGGCCAACGTCCTGACTTTC.